One TCR beta chain is described in this entry. Its antigen is not identified. TCRdb keeps only in-frame clones here, not all; method: immunoSEQ multiplex PCR. The table lists roughly 500,000 clones, roughly 95% of them singletons, with roughly 0.06% in the top ten. The data originate from a study of shared clonotypes between healthy human individuals. In the study overall: Donor composition was a couple of women and three men, aged 18 to 49.

Whole-study findings and limits: Naive subsets generally had larger estimated richness than memory subsets. Clonotypes that were shared across a handful of donors made up about 5.1% of naive CD4 clonotypes.

The TCR comes from a woman in her twenties or thirties in good health. Sequencing was performed on naive CD4+ T cells sorted from blood. Subset in this sample: CD45RA+ positively selected.

CDR3 loop: CASNSASTLGEQFF. CDR3 bases: TGTGCCAGCAACTCGGCGTCCACCTTGGGAGAGCAGTTCTTC. V and J are TRBV28 and TRBJ2-1, with D uncertain. This CDR3 is 14 amino acids long. V was clipped by 7 bases and J by 10 bases, with 20 bases between them. Germline loops: CDR1 MDHEN, CDR2 SYDVKM.